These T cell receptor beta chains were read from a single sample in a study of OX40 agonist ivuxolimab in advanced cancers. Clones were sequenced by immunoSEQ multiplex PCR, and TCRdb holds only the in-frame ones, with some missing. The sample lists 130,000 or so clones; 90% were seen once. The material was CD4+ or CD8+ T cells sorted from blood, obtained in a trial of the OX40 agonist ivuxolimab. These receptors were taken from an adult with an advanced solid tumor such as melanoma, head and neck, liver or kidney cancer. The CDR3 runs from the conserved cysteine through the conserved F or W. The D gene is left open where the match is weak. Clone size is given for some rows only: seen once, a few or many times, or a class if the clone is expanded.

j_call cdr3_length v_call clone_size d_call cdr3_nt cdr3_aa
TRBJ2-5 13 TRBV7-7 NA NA TGTGCTAGCAGCTGGACAAGCCAAGAGACCCAGTACTTC CASSWTSQETQYF
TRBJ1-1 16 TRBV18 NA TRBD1 TGTGCCAGCTCACCAGGGGGGACAGGCGGCGGCACTGAAGCTTTCTTT CASSPGGTGGGTEAFF
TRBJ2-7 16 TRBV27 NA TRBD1 TGTGCCAGCAGTTTTCTCGGACAGGTCGGCGCCTACGAGCAGTACTTC CASSFLGQVGAYEQYF
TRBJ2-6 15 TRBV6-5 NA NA TGTGCCAGCAGTTACGAGCGGACAGGGGCCAACGTCCTGACTTTC CASSYERTGANVLTF
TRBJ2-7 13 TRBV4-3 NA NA TGCGCCAGCAGCCAAGGGGACATCGCCGAGCAGTACTTC CASSQGDIAEQYF
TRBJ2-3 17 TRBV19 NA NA TGTGCCAGTAGTAACGCCTTCGACTCTAGAAGCACAGATACGCAGTATTTT CASSNAFDSRSTDTQYF
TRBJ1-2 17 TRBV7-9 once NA TGTGCCAGCAGCCCAGCCTCACCGCGGCCCCCGGGCTATGGCTACACCTTC CASSPASPRPPGYGYTF
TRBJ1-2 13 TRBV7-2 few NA TGTGCCAGCAGCGTCGGCGGGGGAGGTGGCTACACCTTC CASSVGGGGGYTF
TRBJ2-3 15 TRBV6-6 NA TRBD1 TGTGCCAGCAGTTCTTTTCGACAGGGGACAGATACGCAGTATTTT CASSSFRQGTDTQYF
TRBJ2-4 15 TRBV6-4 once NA TGTGCCAGCAGTGGCGACGGCCCAGCCAAAAACATTCAGTACTTC CASSGDGPAKNIQYF
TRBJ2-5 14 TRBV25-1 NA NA TGTGCCAGCGGTGGAGTGGGAGGCCAAGAGACCCAGTACTTC CASGGVGGQETQYF
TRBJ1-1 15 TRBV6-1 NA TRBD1 TGTGCCAGCAGCCACCCGGGACAGGGGAAAACTGAAGCTTTCTTT CASSHPGQGKTEAFF
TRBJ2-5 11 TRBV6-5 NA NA TGTGCCAGCACAAAAGCAGAGACCCAGTACTTC CASTKAETQYF
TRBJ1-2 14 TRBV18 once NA TGTGCCAGCTCACCACCGGGTCTGTACTATGGCTACACCTTC CASSPPGLYYGYTF
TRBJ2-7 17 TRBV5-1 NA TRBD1 TGCGCCAGCAGCTCTCTCCCTCCCGGGACAGGGAGCGACGAGCAGTACTTC CASSSLPPGTGSDEQYF
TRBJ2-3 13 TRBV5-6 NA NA TGTGCCAGCAGCTCCCCAGGTCCAGATACGCAGTATTTT CASSSPGPDTQYF
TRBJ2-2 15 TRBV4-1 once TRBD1 TGCGCCAGCAGCCAAGCAGGGGGCGGCACCGGGGAGCTGTTTTTT CASSQAGGGTGELFF
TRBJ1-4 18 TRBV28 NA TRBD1 TGTGCCAGCAGAGGCGACCCGGGACAGGGGTTCACTAATGAAAAACTGTTTTTT CASRGDPGQGFTNEKLFF
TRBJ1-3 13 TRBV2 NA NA TGTGCCAGCAGTGAAGAAGAGGGGAACACCATATATTTT CASSEEEGNTIYF
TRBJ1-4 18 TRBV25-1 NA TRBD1 TGTGCCAGCAGTGAATATGTGGGGAGGGGGCCCGGATATGAAAAACTGTTTTTT CASSEYVGRGPGYEKLFF
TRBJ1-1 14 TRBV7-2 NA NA TGTGCCAGCACCCCGGGGGGCGGGAACACTGAAGCTTTCTTT CASTPGGGNTEAFF
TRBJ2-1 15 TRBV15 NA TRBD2 TGTGCCACCAGCAGAGATCTCGGGGGGTTAAGTGAGCAGTTCTTC CATSRDLGGLSEQFF
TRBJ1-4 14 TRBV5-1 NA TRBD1 TGCGCCAGCAGCTACGACAGGGCGGGGGAAAAACTGTTTTTT CASSYDRAGEKLFF
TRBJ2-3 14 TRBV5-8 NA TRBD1 TGTGCCAGCAGCCAAGGGACAGGGTCAAATACGCAGTATTTT CASSQGTGSNTQYF
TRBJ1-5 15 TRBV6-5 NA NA TGTGCCAGCAGCCCCCAGAAGGGGACTCATCAGCCCCAGCATTTT CASSPQKGTHQPQHF
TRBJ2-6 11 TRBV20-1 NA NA TGCAGTGCTAGGGCTCCTAACGTCCTGACTTTC CSARAPNVLTF
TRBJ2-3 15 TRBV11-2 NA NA TGTGCCAGCAGCCTAGGGGTCTCTAGCACAGATACGCAGTATTTT CASSLGVSSTDTQYF
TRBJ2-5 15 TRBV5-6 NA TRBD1 TGTGCCAGCAGCTTTTCCCCCGGGACAGGGGAGACCCAGTACTTC CASSFSPGTGETQYF
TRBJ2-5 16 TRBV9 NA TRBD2 TGTGCCAGCAGCGTAGGAACTAGCGGGAGTCAAGAGACCCAGTACTTC CASSVGTSGSQETQYF
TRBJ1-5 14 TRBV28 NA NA TGTGCCAGCAACCCCTGGGTCAGCAATCAGCCCCAGCATTTT CASNPWVSNQPQHF
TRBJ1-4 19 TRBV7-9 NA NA TGTGCCAGCAGCTCCCCCCCCCTTGGTGGGGGGGGGACTAATGAAAAACTGTTTTTT CASSSPPLGGGGTNEKLFF
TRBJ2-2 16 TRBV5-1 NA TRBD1 TGCGCCAGCAGCCAGGGACAGAGGTCAAAAACCGGGGAGCTGTTTTTT CASSQGQRSKTGELFF
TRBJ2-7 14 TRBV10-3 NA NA TGTGCCATCAGTGACCAGCGGAGTGGTTACGAGCAGTACTTC CAISDQRSGYEQYF
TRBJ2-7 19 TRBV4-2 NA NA TGTGCCAGCAGCCAAGGAAATGGGGAAGGTACCACGAACCGCTACGAGCAGTACTTC CASSQGNGEGTTNRYEQYF
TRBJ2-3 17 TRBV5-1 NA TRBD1 TGCGCCAGCAGCTTGGTTGCCAGGGGGCGGGACACAGATACGCAGTATTTT CASSLVARGRDTDTQYF
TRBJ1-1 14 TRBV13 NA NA TGTGCCAGCACCTTGACAGGAATGGAGACTGAAGCTTTCTTT CASTLTGMETEAFF
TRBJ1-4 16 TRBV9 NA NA TGTGCCAGCAGCGTATCCCCGGCAGGAATTAATGAAAAACTGTTTTTT CASSVSPAGINEKLFF
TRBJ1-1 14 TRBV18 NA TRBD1 TGTGCCAGCTCACCTGGACAGGGGAGGACTGAAGCTTTCTTT CASSPGQGRTEAFF
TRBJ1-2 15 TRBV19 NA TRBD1 TGTGCCAGTAGTAAAGGGGACAGCTTATGGCGGGGCTACACCTTC CASSKGDSLWRGYTF
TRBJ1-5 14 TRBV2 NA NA TGTGCCAGCAGTGATTTGGGCCCGATTCAGCCCCAGCATTTT CASSDLGPIQPQHF
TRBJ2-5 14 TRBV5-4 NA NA TGTGCCAGCAGCTCCGGGTGGTACCAAGAGACCCAGTACTTC CASSSGWYQETQYF
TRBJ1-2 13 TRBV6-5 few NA TGTGCCAGCACCGGGAAGAACTTATACGGCTACACCTTC CASTGKNLYGYTF
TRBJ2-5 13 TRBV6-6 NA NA TGTGCCAGCAGTTACCGGGATCAAGAGACCCAGTACTTC CASSYRDQETQYF
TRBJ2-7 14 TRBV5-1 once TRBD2 TGCGCCAGCAGCTTTAGCGGGGGGGTAAACGAGCAGTACTTC CASSFSGGVNEQYF
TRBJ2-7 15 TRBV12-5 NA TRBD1 TGTGCTAGTGGTTTGCCCGGGACAGGGGTGAACGAGCAGTACTTC CASGLPGTGVNEQYF
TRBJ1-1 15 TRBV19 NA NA TGTGCCAGTAGTATTTACGGGGTGGGGAACACTGAAGCTTTCTTT CASSIYGVGNTEAFF